This entry describes one TCR beta chain. The target antigen is unknown. These data belong to a study of TIL therapy for anti-PD-1-resistant metastatic lung cancer. Looking at the study overall: By whole-exome sequencing, median non-synonymous tumor mutation burden was roughly 1.6 mutations per megabase. Findings of the study overall: The cohort had more treatment-naive, never-smoker and oncogene-addicted patients than typical.

The ends were cut back, 7 bases at V and 7 bases at J, with 16 bases in the middle. The germline CDR1 and CDR2 sequences are SQVTM and ANQGSEA. This CDR3 has 12 residues. Time point given: pre-treatment sample, taken before nivolumab and TIL therapy. Adults with stage 4 NSCLC were enrolled in a phase I trial. The immunoSEQ assay was v3. The method was immunoSEQ multiplex PCR; TCRdb's version includes in-frame clones alone and lacks a portion of them. The top ten hold under 8% of the sample, which has approximately 20,000 clones, almost 80% seen once. The source of this sequence is a person between 25 and 79 years old with non-small cell lung cancer. This sample comprised blood, obtained at baseline. V is TRBV29-1 and J is TRBJ1-1; tentative D call: TRBD1 (6 bases). In nucleotides, the CDR3 is TGCAGCGGATGGGGGGGGCAGGATGAAGCTTTCTTT. As protein: CSGWGGQDEAFF.